This TCR beta chain emerged from a study of CD8 T cells in Susac syndrome. With random hexamers, 0.5 to 1 ug RNA was reverse transcribed. immunoSEQ multiplex PCR amplified TCR beta CDR3 across 54 Vbeta, 13 Jbeta. Using its own MiXCR run on the immunoSEQ multiplex PCR reads, TCRdb lists one record per CDR3 protein. The sample contains some 150,000 distinct CDR3 sequences, roughly 94% of which appear only once. Sequencing targeted TCR beta in T cells from blood (CD8+ and CD4+). The study used healthy donors as controls matched for age and sex. Isolation of CD8+ and CD4+ T cells was performed negatively, whereas enrichment of TEMRA cells was done by FACS. CDR1 is KGHSH, CDR2 LQKENI, per germline. The CDR3 is 16 amino acids. V lost 3 bases, J lost 1 base, and 12 bases lay in between.

Material: CD4+ T cells from PBMCs. This receptor was obtained from a human donor in good health. The J gene is TRBJ2-2, the V gene TRBV18; D is ambiguous. CDR3 loop: CASSPQPRQNTGELFF. The CDR3 DNA follows: TGTGCCAGCTCACCTCAGCCCCGACAGAACACCGGGGAGCTGTTTTTT.